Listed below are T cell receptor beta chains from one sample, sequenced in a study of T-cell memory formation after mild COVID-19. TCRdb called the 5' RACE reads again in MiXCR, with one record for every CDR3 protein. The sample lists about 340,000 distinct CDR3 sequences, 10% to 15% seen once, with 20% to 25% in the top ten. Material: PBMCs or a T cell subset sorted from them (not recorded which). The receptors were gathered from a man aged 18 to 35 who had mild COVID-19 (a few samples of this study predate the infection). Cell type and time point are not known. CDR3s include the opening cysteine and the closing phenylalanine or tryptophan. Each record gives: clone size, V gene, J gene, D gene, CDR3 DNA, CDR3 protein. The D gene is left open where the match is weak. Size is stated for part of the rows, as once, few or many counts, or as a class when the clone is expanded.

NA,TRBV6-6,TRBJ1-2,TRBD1,TGTGCCAGCAGTTCCCCGGGACAGAACTATGGCTACACCTTC,CASSSPGQNYGYTF
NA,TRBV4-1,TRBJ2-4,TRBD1,TGCGCCAGCAGCCAGAATCCGGGACAGAGGAGAAACATTCAGTACTTC,CASSQNPGQRRNIQYF
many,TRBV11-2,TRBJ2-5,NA,TGTGCCAGCAGCCCCCCCGCCGGGGGCCAAGAGACCCAGTACTTC,CASSPPAGGQETQYF
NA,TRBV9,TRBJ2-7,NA,TGTGCCAGCAGCGCGGCAGATCTCTACGAGCAGTACTTC,CASSAADLYEQYF
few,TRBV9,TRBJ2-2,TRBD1,TGTGCCAGCAGCGTAGAACAGGGGGAAGCCGGGGAGCTGTTTTTT,CASSVEQGEAGELFF
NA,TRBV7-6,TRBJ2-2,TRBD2,TGTGCCAGCAGGAACCTATTAGCGGGGGGTAACACCGGGGAGCTGTTTTTT,CASRNLLAGGNTGELFF
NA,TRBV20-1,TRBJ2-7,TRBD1,TGCAGTGCTAGACCTGACAGGGACGAGCAGTACTTC,CSARPDRDEQYF
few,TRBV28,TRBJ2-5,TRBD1,TGTGCCAGCAGTTTTCCCGACAGGGGGCGGGAGACCCAGTACTTC,CASSFPDRGRETQYF
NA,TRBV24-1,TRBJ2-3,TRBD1,TGTGCCACCAATCAACAGGGGGCCACAGATACGCAGTATTTT,CATNQQGATDTQYF
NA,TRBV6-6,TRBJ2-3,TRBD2,TGTGCCAGCAGTTACTCCGCCAGCGGGGGGGCAAGAGATACGCAGTATTTT,CASSYSASGGARDTQYF
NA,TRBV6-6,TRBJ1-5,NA,TGTGCCAGCAGGAGAATAAAGGGAGGCAATCAGCCCCAGCATTTT,CASRRIKGGNQPQHF
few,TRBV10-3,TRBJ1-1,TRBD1,TGTGCCATCAGTGGCCCCGGGACAGGGCGTTTTGGCACTGAAGCTTTCTTT,CAISGPGTGRFGTEAFF
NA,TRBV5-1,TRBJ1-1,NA,TGCGCCAGCAGCGAAGTGGAGGGCACTGAAGCTTTCTTT,CASSEVEGTEAFF
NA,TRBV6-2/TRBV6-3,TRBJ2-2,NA,TGTGCCAGCAGTTATAGGGCCCAACGGAACACCGGGGAGCTGTTTTTT,CASSYRAQRNTGELFF
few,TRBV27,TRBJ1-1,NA,TGTGCCAGCATCAAGGATCTTGGGACTGAAGCTTTCTTT,CASIKDLGTEAFF